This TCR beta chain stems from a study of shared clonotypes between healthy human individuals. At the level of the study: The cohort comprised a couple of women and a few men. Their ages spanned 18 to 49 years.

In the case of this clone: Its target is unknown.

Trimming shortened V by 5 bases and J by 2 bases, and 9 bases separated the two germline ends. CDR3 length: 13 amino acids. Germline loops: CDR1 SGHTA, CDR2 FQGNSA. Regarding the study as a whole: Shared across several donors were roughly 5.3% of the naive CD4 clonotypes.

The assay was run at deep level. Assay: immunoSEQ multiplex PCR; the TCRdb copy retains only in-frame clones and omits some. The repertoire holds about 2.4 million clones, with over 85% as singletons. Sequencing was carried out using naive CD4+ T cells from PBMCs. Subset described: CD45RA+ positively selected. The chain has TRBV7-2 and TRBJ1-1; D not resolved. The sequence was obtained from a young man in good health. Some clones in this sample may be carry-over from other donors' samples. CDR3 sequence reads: CASSLRSNTEAFF. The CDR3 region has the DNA TGTGCCAGCAGCCTGAGAAGCAACACTGAAGCTTTCTTT.